One T cell receptor (beta chain) is described in this entry. This sample was included in a study of shared clonotypes between healthy human individuals. V lost 6 bases and J lost 5; bases outside the gene matches: 13. CDR3 size: 18 residues. Germline assignment: CDR1 MDHEN and CDR2 SYDVKM. An approximately 210 ng quantity of DNA, tens of thousands of T cell genomes, went into the sorted-subset replicate PCRs. Assay: immunoSEQ multiplex PCR; the TCRdb copy retains only in-frame clones and omits some. The sample includes around 2.3 million clones, roughly 95% seen only once; the top ten take more than 0.1%.

The chain combines TRBV28 with TRBJ2-5, with 15 bases lining up with TRBD2. This clonotype was sampled from a young man in good health. Sequenced input: naive CD4+ T cells sorted from blood. Subset indicated: CD45RA+ positively selected. In nucleotides, the CDR3 is TGTGCCAGCAGCCCCCTTCCGGGACTAGCGGGGGGTTGGGAGACCCAGTACTTC. Residues: CASSPLPGLAGGWETQYF.